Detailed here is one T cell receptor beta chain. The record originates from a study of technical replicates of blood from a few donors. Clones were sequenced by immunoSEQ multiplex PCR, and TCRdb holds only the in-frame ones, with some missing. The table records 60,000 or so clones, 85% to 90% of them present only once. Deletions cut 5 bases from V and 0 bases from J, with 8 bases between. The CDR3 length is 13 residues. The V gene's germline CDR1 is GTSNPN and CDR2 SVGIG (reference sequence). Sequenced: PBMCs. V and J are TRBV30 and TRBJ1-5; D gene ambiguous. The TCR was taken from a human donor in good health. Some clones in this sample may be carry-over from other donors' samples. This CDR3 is CAWGRDSNQPQHF. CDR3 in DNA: TGTGCCTGGGGCCGGGATAGCAATCAGCCCCAGCATTTT.